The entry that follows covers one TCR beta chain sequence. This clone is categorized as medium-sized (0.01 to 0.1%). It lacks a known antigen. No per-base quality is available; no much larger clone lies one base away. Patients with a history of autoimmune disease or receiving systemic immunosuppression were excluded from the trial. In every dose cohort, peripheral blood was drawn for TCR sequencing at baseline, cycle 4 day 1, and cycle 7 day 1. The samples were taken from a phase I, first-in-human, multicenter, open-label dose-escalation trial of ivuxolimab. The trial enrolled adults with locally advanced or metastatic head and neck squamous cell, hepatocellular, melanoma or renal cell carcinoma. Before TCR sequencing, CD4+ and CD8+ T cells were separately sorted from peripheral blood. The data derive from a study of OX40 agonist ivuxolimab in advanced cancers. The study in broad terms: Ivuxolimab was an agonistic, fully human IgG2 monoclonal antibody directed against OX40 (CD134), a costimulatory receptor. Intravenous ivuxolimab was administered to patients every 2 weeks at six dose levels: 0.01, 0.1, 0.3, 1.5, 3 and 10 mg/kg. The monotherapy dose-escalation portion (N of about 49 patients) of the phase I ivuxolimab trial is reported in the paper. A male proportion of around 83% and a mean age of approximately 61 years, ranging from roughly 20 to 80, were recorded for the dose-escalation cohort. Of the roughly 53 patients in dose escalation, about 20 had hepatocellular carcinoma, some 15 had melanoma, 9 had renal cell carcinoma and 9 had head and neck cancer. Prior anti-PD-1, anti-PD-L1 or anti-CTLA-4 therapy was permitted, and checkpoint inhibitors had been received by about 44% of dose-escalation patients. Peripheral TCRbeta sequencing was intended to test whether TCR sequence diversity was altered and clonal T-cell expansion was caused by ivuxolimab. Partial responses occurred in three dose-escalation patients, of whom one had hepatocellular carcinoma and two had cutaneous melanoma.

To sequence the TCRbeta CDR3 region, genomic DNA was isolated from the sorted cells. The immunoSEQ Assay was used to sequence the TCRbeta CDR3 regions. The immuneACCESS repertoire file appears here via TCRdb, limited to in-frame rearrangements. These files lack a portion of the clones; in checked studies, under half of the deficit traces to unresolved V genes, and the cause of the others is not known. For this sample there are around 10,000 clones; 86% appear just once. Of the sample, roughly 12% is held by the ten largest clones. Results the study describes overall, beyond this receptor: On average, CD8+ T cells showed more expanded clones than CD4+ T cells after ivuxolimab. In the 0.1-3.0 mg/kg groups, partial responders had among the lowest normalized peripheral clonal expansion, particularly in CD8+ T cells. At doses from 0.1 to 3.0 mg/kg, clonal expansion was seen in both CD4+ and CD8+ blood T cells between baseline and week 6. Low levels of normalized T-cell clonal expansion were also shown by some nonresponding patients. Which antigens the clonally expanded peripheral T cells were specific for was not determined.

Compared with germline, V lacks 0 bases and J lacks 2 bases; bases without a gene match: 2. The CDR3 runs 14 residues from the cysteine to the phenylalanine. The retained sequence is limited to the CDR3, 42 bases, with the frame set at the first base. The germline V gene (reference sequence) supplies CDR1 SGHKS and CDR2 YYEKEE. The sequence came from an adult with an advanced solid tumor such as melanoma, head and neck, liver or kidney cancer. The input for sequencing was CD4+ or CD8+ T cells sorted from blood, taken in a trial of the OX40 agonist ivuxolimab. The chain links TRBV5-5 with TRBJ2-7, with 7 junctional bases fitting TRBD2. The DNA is TGTGCCAGCAGCTTGGCGCGGGGGACCTACGAGCAGTACTTC. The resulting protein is CASSLARGTYEQYF.